The sequence of this TCR beta chain was determined in a study of siplizumab effects on memory and regulatory T cells. Regarding this clone: Its antigen is currently unknown.

Study observations and caveats: There were only a minor fraction of alloreactive clones that mapped to unstimulated subsets. Memory cells that were CD4+ and unstimulated gave rise to alloreactive sequences, which siplizumab significantly reduced.

Assays captured 10^5 or so TCR templates per sample. Libraries were prepared by immunoSEQ multiplex PCR; TCRdb keeps only in-frame clonotypes and omits some of them. Of around 99,000 clones in the sample, just over 90% were seen once. The receptor comes from a human donor in good health. The source material was Tregs sorted from blood.

CDR3 coding DNA: TGCGCCAGCAGCTTGGCTCGGAACACAGATACGCAGTATTTT. Translating gives CASSLARNTDTQYF. This chain connects TRBV5-1 to TRBJ2-3; D call uncertain. Trimming shortened V by 0 bases and J by 2 bases, and 7 bases separated the two germline ends. This CDR3 contains 14 residues. Per germline, CDR1 SGHRS and CDR2 YFSETQ.